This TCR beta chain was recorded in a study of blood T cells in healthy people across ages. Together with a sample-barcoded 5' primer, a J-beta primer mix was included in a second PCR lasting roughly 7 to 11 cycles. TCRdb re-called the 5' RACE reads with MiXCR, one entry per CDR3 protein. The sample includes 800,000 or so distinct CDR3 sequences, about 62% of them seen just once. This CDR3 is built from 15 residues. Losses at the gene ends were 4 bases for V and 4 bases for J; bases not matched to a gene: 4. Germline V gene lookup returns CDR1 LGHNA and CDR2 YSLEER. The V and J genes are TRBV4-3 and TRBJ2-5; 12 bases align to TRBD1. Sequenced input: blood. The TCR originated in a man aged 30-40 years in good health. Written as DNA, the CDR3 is TGCGCCAGCAGCCGACTGGGACAGGGGGCAGAGACCCAGTACTTC. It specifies CASSRLGQGAETQYF.